This T cell receptor (beta chain) was sequenced in a study of Ad26.COV2.S vaccination and SARS-CoV-2 variants. On the study more broadly: Intramuscular Ad26.COV2.S doses were given once or twice, 56 days apart.

CDR1 and CDR2 from the germline V gene are SGHKS and YYEKEE (reference sequence). The V end lost 2 bases, the J end lost 3 bases, and 15 bases lay between the germline ends. CDR3 length: 15 amino acids. Worth noting for this clone: Its antigen is still unknown.

Study conclusions and caveats: Across vaccine and placebo recipients, the breadth of non-spike TCRs was similar. After vaccination, substantial breadth of spike-specific CD8+ and CD4+ responses was reported.

Treatment denoted: around 19 received Ad26.COV2.S at low or high dose, single or two shots; roughly 5 received placebo; per-sample allocation not given. Following the first vaccine or placebo injection, samples were taken on day 63. An 18-55-year-old adult in Boston served as donor. Produced via immunoSEQ multiplex PCR; TCRdb's table is partial and in-frame only. The sample shows around 270,000 clones, 87% of them seen only once. The chain has TRBV5-5 and TRBJ2-7; the D gene is possibly TRBD2 (5 bases). This specimen was peripheral blood, taken in a trial of Ad26.COV2.S vaccine versus placebo. The origin of this receptor is a person aged 18-60 years who received the Ad26.COV2.S COVID-19 vaccine or a placebo. The CDR3 loop is CASSFASPKGYEQYV. The CDR3 nucleotides are TGTGCCAGCAGCTTCGCTAGCCCCAAGGGCTACGAGCAGTACGTC.